This T cell receptor (beta chain) originates from a study of blood T cells in healthy people across ages. Next came a second PCR, run for about 6 to 12 cycles, which used a sample-barcoded 5' primer along with a J-beta primer mix. TCRdb reprocessed the 5' RACE reads with MiXCR, giving one entry per CDR3 protein. The sample lists approximately 800,000 distinct CDR3 sequences, 35% to 40% seen once, with 10% to 15% in the top ten. There were at least 5 micrograms of total RNA extracted from every sample. The germline V gene has CDR1 MNHNS and CDR2 SASEGT. This CDR3 has 17 amino acids. V dropped 6 bases and J dropped 10 bases, with 28 bases sitting between them. To note about this clonotype: What it binds is not known. A read error may explain this, as a much larger clone is one base away.

Study outcomes and limitations: Per-million-T-cell TCR beta diversity fell roughly linearly with age.

The clonotype was recovered from a man between 18 and 35 years old in good health. This chain links TRBV6-1 with TRBJ2-1, with D unclear. The specimen sequenced was blood. CDR3 loop: CASSSQEPSPRLYEQFF. CDR3 DNA sequence: TGTGCCAGCAGCAGCCAAGAACCTAGTCCCCGGCTATACGAGCAGTTCTTC.